What follows describes a single TCR beta chain. The antigen remains undetermined. This sample is drawn from a study of Graves' ophthalmopathy and Graves' hyperthyroidism. A duration under 3 months, NOSPECS ≥4, CAS ≥3 and moderate-to-severe activity characterized the donors with ophthalmopathy. PBMCs originated in 10 ml of fresh peripheral blood. RNA transcripts were the template, and TCR beta CDR3 regions were amplified from them. The first round was an RT-PCR with HTBI primers, and the second round was a multiplex PCR. TCRdb fed the multiplex PCR reads into MiXCR, producing one record per CDR3 protein. The repertoire has over 200,000 distinct CDR3 sequences, under 30% of them found once; the top ten carry approximately 9%. Study-wide results and limits: Blood was where most expanded thyroid clonotypes above 0.001 frequency also turned up.

This sequence was found in a man over 45 with Graves' ophthalmopathy. Sequenced input: peripheral blood.

The CDR3 bases are TGTGCCAGCAGTCGTCCCGGGACAGGTGGCAATCAGCCCCAGCATTTT. This sequence encodes CASSRPGTGGNQPQHF. The chain combines TRBV12-3 or TRBV12-4 with TRBJ1-5; 8 bases fit TRBD1. Germline trimming cut 5 bases from V and 2 bases from J; bases unmatched to any gene: 8. There are 16 residues in the CDR3.